The table lists the clone carrying this TCR beta chain with a few counts. Antigen unknown. This entry comes from a study of PD-L1 blockade in urothelial cancer. The table came from immunoSEQ multiplex PCR; TCRdb's copy has only in-frame clones and leaves some out. This table holds tens of thousands of clones, 70% to 90% found once. The germline gives CDR1 SGHRS, CDR2 YFSETQ. V was clipped by 6 bases and J by 1 base; unmatched bases: 22. The CDR3 totals 23 residues. Study outcomes and limitations: Patients with durable benefit had greater blood expansion of tumor-associated TCR clones 3 weeks into treatment.

The sequences come from PBMCs, collected around atezolizumab (anti-PD-L1) treatment. This sequence originates from a man aged 50 or older with urothelial cancer. This chain uses TRBV5-1 with TRBJ2-1; 16 bases map to TRBD2. The CDR3, as DNA: TGCGCCAGCACGCCGGGACTAGCGGGAGGGAGACCCACTGGGCGGGTTTCCTACAATGAGCAGTTCTTC. Protein: CASTPGLAGGRPTGRVSYNEQFF. The complete variable domain, with remaining parts taken from reference TRBV5-1 and TRBJ2-1, reads KAGVTQTPRYLIKTRGQQVTLSCSPISGHRSVSWYQQTPGQGLQFLFEYFSETQRNKGNFPGRFSGRQFSNSRSEMNVSTLELGDSALYLCASTPGLAGGRPTGRVSYNEQFFGPGTRLTVL.